These T cell receptor beta chains were read from a single sample in a study of blood T cells in healthy people across ages. MiXCR was run by TCRdb on the 5' RACE reads, yielding one entry per CDR3 protein. This sample has around 820,000 distinct CDR3 sequences; roughly 25% occur once, and the top ten carry approximately 4%. These data were also filed under a second study, of T cells of mothers and their children.

The sequenced sample consisted of blood. Receptor source: a boy aged 5-17 years in good health. CDR3s include the opening cysteine and the closing phenylalanine or tryptophan. Fields, in order: J gene, V gene, D gene, clone size, CDR3 DNA, CDR3 protein. D genes are given only for firm matches. A clone size is listed for some rows: how often the clone was seen (once, few, many), or a class if it is expanded.

j_gene: TRBJ1-1
v_gene: TRBV29-1
d_gene: -
abundance: -
CDR3nt: TGCAGCGTTGAAGGAGAAGGGAAGGGAGCTTTCTTT
CDR3aa: CSVEGEGKGAFF

j_gene: TRBJ1-1
v_gene: TRBV29-1
d_gene: TRBD1
abundance: -
CDR3nt: TGTAGCGTTAGGACAGGACCCATGAACACTGAAGCTTTCTTT
CDR3aa: CSVRTGPMNTEAFF

j_gene: TRBJ2-5
v_gene: TRBV12-3/TRBV12-4
d_gene: -
abundance: -
CDR3nt: TGTGCCAGCAGTTCCGGGCACTCCGTCGAGACCCAGTACTTC
CDR3aa: CASSSGHSVETQYF

j_gene: TRBJ1-2
v_gene: TRBV7-9
d_gene: TRBD1
abundance: -
CDR3nt: TGTGCCAGCAACCCTGGGGGGGACAGTTATGGCTACACCTTC
CDR3aa: CASNPGGDSYGYTF

j_gene: TRBJ2-5
v_gene: TRBV21-1
d_gene: -
abundance: few
CDR3nt: TGTGCCAGCAGCATGGCCTCCATCCAAGAGACCCAGTACTTC
CDR3aa: CASSMASIQETQYF

j_gene: TRBJ2-4
v_gene: TRBV28
d_gene: TRBD2
abundance: few
CDR3nt: TGTGCCAGCAGGACCTCTTGGGGACTAGCGGGCTTCAAAAACATTCAGTACTTC
CDR3aa: CASRTSWGLAGFKNIQYF

j_gene: TRBJ2-7
v_gene: TRBV6-4
d_gene: TRBD2
abundance: many
CDR3nt: TGTGCCAGCAGTGAAGATGGGGGAGGGCACTACGAGCAGTACTTC
CDR3aa: CASSEDGGGHYEQYF

j_gene: TRBJ2-7
v_gene: TRBV5-1
d_gene: -
abundance: few
CDR3nt: TGCGCCAGCAGCTCAGGGGACTCCTACGAGCAGTACTTC
CDR3aa: CASSSGDSYEQYF

j_gene: TRBJ1-2
v_gene: TRBV28
d_gene: -
abundance: -
CDR3nt: TGTGCCAGCGTCGGAGACTATGGCTACACCTTC
CDR3aa: CASVGDYGYTF

j_gene: TRBJ2-7
v_gene: TRBV4-1
d_gene: TRBD1
abundance: few
CDR3nt: TGTGCCAGCAGCCAAAGACAGGGCTCCTACGAGCAGTACTTC
CDR3aa: CASSQRQGSYEQYF

j_gene: TRBJ1-4
v_gene: TRBV7-9
d_gene: -
abundance: -
CDR3nt: TGTGCCAGCAGCGCCCGACAGAGCCAAAATGAAAAACTGTTTTTT
CDR3aa: CASSARQSQNEKLFF

j_gene: TRBJ2-1
v_gene: TRBV6-2/TRBV6-3
d_gene: -
abundance: -
CDR3nt: TGTGCCAGCAGGATAGATTTCTACAATGAGCAGTTCTTC
CDR3aa: CASRIDFYNEQFF

j_gene: TRBJ1-4
v_gene: TRBV6-5
d_gene: -
abundance: few
CDR3nt: TGTGCCAGCAGTTACTTGAGGCCGGGGGAGGGTAGCGAAAAACTGTTTTTT
CDR3aa: CASSYLRPGEGSEKLFF

j_gene: TRBJ1-1
v_gene: TRBV6-6
d_gene: -
abundance: few
CDR3nt: TGTGCCAGCAGTTTCTCAAGCACTGAAGCTTTCTTT
CDR3aa: CASSFSSTEAFF

j_gene: TRBJ2-5
v_gene: TRBV28
d_gene: -
abundance: few
CDR3nt: TGTGCCAGCAGTTCGCCCATGGAGACCCAGTACTTC
CDR3aa: CASSSPMETQYF

j_gene: TRBJ2-2
v_gene: TRBV7-3
d_gene: -
abundance: -
CDR3nt: TGTGCCAGCATGGGGAACACCGGGGAGCTGTTTTTT
CDR3aa: CASMGNTGELFF

j_gene: TRBJ2-6
v_gene: TRBV29-1
d_gene: -
abundance: -
CDR3nt: TGTAGCGTTGTTGAGCGCTCTGGGGCCAACGTCCTGACTTTC
CDR3aa: CSVVERSGANVLTF

j_gene: TRBJ1-6
v_gene: TRBV2
d_gene: -
abundance: few
CDR3nt: TGTGCCAGCGGTTCCTCGACGGACTCCTATAATTCACCCCTCCACTTT
CDR3aa: CASGSSTDSYNSPLHF

j_gene: TRBJ1-2
v_gene: TRBV13
d_gene: -
abundance: few
CDR3nt: TGTGCCAGCAGCTTAGGCGGGTTAGCTAACTATGGCTACACCTTC
CDR3aa: CASSLGGLANYGYTF

j_gene: TRBJ2-5
v_gene: TRBV7-2
d_gene: TRBD2
abundance: -
CDR3nt: TGTGCCAGCAGCTTAGAGGCTAGCGGGGGCCGGGACTTC
CDR3aa: CASSLEASGGRDF

j_gene: TRBJ2-7
v_gene: TRBV5-1
d_gene: -
abundance: -
CDR3nt: TGCACCAGCAGCCCGGAGGCAGCGGAAGGCTACGAGCAGTACTTC
CDR3aa: CTSSPEAAEGYEQYF

j_gene: TRBJ2-2
v_gene: TRBV6-2/TRBV6-3
d_gene: -
abundance: once
CDR3nt: TGTGCCAGCAGTTACTCCCTAGGTCCCGGGGAGCTGTTTTTT
CDR3aa: CASSYSLGPGELFF

j_gene: TRBJ2-1
v_gene: TRBV20-1
d_gene: TRBD2
abundance: -
CDR3nt: TGCAGTGCAGCACTAGCGGAAGGATCCTACAATGAGCAGTTCTTC
CDR3aa: CSAALAEGSYNEQFF